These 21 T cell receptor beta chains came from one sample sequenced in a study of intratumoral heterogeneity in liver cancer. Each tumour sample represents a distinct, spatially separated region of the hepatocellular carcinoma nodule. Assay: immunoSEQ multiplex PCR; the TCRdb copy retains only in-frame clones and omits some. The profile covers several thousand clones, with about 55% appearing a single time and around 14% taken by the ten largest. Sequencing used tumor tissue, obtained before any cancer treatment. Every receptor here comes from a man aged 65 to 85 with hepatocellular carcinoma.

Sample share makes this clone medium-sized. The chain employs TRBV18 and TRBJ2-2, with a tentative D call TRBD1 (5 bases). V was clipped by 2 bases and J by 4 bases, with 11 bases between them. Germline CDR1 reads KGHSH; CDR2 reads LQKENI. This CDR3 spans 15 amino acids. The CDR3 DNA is TGTGCCAGCTCACCAGGACAATCTCCCACCGGGGAGCTGTTTTTT. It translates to CASSPGQSPTGELFF.

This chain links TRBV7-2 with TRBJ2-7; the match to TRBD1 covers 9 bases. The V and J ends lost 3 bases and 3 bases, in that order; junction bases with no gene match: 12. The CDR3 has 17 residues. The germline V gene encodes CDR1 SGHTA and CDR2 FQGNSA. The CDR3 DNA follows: TGTGCCAGCAGCTTCCCATCGACAGGGGGTCTTAACTACGAGCAGTACTTC. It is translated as CASSFPSTGGLNYEQYF.

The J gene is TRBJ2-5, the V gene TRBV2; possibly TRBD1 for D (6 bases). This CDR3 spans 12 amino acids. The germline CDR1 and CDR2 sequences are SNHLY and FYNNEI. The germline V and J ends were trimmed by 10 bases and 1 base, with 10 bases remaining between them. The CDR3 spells CATGTTQETQYF. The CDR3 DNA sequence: TGTGCCACGGGGACAACCCAAGAGACCCAGTACTTC. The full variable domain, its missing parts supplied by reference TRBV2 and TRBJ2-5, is EPEVTQTPSHQVTQMGQEVILRCVPISNHLYFYWYRQILGQKVEFLVSFYNNEISEKSEIFDDQFSVERPDGSNFTLKIRSTKLEDSAMYFCATGTTQETQYFGPGTRLLVL.

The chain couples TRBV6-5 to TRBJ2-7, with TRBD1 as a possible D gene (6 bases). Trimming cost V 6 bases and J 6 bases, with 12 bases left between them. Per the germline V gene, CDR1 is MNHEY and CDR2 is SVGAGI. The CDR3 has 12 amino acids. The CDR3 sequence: CASSPGTFEQYF. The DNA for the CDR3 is TGTGCCAGCAGCCCCGGGACATTCGAGCAGTACTTC.

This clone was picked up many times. CDR3 sequence reads: CASSLSSGVYEQYF. The DNA for the CDR3 is TGTGCCAGCAGCTTGAGTAGCGGCGTGTACGAGCAGTACTTC. The gene calls are TRBV5-6 and TRBJ2-7; perhaps TRBD2 as D (6 bases). Germline values: CDR1 SGHDT, CDR2 YYEEEE. The V gene lost 1 base and the J gene lost 4 bases, with 12 bases spanning the gap. The CDR3 is 14 residues long.

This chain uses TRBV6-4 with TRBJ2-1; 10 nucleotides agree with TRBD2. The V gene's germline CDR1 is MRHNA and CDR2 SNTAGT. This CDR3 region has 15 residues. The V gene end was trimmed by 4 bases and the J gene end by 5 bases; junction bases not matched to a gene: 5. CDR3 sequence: CASSALAGSNNEQFF. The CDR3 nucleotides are TGTGCCAGCAGTGCACTAGCGGGGTCTAACAATGAGCAGTTCTTC.

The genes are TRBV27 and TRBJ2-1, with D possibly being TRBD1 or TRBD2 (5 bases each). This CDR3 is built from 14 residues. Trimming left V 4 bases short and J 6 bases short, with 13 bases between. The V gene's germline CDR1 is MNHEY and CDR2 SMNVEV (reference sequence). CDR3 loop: CASSSRRDGNEQFF. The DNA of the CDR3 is TGTGCCAGCAGTTCACGCCGGGACGGCAATGAGCAGTTCTTC.

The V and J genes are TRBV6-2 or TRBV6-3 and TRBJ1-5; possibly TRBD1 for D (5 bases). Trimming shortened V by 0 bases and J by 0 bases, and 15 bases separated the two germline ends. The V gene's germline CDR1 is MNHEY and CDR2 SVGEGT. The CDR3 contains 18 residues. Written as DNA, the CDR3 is TGTGCCAGCAGTTACTCGGGCGGGGCCGCCCATAGCAATCAGCCCCAGCATTTT. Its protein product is CASSYSGGAAHSNQPQHF.

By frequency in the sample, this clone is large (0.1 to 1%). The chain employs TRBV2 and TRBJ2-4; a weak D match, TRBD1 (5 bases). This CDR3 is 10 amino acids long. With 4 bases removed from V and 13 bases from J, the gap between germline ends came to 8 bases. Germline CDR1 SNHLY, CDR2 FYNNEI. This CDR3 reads CASSGDSQYF. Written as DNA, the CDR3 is TGTGCCAGCAGTGGCGACAGCCAGTACTTC.

The CDR3 region is CASSPGAIAGVAYGTDTQYF. In DNA, the CDR3 is TGTGCCAGCTCACCAGGCGCCATAGCGGGGGTTGCCTATGGCACAGATACGCAGTATTTT. The V and J genes are TRBV18 and TRBJ2-3, with 9 bases that match TRBD2. The V segment lost 2 bases and the J segment 1 base; nucleotides outside the gene matches: 16. The germline V gene has CDR1 KGHSH and CDR2 LQKENI. The CDR3 is 20 residues long.

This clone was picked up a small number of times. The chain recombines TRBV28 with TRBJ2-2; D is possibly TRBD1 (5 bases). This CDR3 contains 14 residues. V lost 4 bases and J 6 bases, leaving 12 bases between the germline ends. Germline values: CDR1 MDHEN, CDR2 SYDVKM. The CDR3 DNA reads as TGTGCCAGCAGTTCCTGGGGCCCGGCCGGGGAGCTGTTTTTT. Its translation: CASSSWGPAGELFF.

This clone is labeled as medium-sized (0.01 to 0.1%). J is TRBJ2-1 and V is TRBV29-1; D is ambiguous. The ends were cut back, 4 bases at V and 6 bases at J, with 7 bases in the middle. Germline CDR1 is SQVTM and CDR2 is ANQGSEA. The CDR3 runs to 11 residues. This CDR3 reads CSVGLTNEQFF. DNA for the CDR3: TGCAGCGTTGGTCTCACCAATGAGCAGTTCTTC.

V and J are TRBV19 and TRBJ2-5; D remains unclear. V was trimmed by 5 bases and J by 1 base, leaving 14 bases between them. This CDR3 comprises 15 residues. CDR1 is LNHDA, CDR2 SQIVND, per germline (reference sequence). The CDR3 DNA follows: TGTGCCAGTAGTTCTGGGGTGGTCAGCCAAGAGACCCAGTACTTC. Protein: CASSSGVVSQETQYF.

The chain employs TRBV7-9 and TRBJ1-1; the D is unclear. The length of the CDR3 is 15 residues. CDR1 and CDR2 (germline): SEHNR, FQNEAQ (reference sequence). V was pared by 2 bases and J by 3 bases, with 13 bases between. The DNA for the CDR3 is TGTGCCAGCAGCTTATCTGGTTTAAGGGACACTGAAGCTTTCTTT. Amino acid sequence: CASSLSGLRDTEAFF.

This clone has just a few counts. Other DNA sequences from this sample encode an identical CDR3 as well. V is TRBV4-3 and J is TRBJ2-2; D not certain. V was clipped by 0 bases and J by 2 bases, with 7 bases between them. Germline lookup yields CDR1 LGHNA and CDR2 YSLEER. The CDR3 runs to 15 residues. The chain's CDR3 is CASSQEAANTGELFF. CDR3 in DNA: TGCGCCAGCAGCCAAGAGGCAGCAAACACCGGGGAGCTGTTTTTT.

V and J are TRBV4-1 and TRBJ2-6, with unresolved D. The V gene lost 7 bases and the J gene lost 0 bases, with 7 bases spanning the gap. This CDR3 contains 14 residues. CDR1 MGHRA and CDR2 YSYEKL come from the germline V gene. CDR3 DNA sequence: TGCGCCAGCACTCCGACCTCTGGGGCCAACGTCCTGACTTTC. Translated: CASTPTSGANVLTF.

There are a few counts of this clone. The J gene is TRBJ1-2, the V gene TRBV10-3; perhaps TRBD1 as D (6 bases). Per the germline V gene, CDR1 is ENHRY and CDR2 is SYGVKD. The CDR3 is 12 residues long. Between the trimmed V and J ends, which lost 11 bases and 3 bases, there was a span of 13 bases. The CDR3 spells CAVLQGDYGYTF. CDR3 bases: TGTGCCGTCTTACAGGGTGACTATGGCTACACCTTC.

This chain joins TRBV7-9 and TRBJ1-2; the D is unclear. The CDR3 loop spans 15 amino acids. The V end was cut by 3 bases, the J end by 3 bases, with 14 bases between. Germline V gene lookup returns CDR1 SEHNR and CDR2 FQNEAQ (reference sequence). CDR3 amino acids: CASSFTSWGDYGYTF. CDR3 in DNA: TGTGCCAGCAGCTTTACGTCTTGGGGAGACTATGGCTACACCTTC.

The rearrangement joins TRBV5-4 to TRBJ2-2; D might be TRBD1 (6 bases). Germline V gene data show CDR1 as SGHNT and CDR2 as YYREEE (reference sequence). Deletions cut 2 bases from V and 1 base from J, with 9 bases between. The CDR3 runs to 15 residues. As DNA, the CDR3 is TGTGCCAGCAGCTTTGGGGGCCTGAACACCGGGGAGCTGTTTTTT. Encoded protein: CASSFGGLNTGELFF. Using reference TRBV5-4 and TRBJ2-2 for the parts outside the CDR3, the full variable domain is ETGVTQSPTHLIKTRGQQVTLRCSSQSGHNTVSWYQQALGQGPQFIFQYYREEENGRGNFPPRFSGLQFPNYSSELNVNALELDDSALYLCASSFGGLNTGELFFGEGSRLTVL.

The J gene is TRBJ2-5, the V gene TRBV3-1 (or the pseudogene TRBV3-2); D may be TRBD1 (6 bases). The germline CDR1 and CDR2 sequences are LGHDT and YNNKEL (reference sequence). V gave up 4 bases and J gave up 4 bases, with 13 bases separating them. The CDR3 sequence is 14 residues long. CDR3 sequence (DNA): TGTGCCAGCAGCCCCCACAGGGAAGGAGAGACCCAGTACTTC. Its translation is CASSPHREGETQYF.

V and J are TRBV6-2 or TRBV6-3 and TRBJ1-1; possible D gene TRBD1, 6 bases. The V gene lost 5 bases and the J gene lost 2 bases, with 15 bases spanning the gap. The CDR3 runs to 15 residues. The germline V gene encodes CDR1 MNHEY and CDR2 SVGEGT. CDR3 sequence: CASSPGTKVNTEAFF. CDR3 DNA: TGTGCCAGCAGTCCCGGGACAAAGGTCAACACTGAAGCTTTCTTT.